These T cell receptor beta chains were read from a single sample in a study of identifying expanded T cells in peripheral blood. Profiled with immunoSEQ multiplex PCR; TCRdb holds only in-frame clones, not every one. The data show roughly 130,000 clones, approximately 86% seen once. The sequencing sample was made of blood. The source is a person between 18 and 70 years old in good health. CDR3s leave out the opening cysteine and the closing phenylalanine or tryptophan. Some rows mark clone size as missing; the rest say once, few, many or name a class of expanded clone.

clone size: -; J gene: TRBJ2-7; V gene: TRBV9; CDR3 protein: ASSVEGGIPYEQY
clone size: -; J gene: TRBJ1-1; V gene: TRBV6-1; CDR3 protein: ASLEGVITEAF
clone size: once; J gene: TRBJ2-5; V gene: TRBV11-2; CDR3 protein: ASSLDVQRGETQY
clone size: -; J gene: TRBJ2-5; V gene: TRBV15; CDR3 protein: ATSRGVEETQY
clone size: -; J gene: TRBJ2-3; V gene: TRBV2; CDR3 protein: ASTPGLAYTDTQY
clone size: -; J gene: TRBJ2-5; V gene: TRBV7-7; CDR3 protein: ASSLRGETQY
clone size: -; J gene: TRBJ1-3; V gene: TRBV30; CDR3 protein: AWTPGQGLQSSGNTIY
clone size: -; J gene: TRBJ1-2; V gene: TRBV5-1; CDR3 protein: ASSETPGGADGYT
clone size: few; J gene: TRBJ1-1; V gene: TRBV19; CDR3 protein: ASSMGQTDNLNTEAF
clone size: -; J gene: TRBJ2-7; V gene: TRBV7-2; CDR3 protein: ASSVSGWGSEQY
clone size: -; J gene: TRBJ2-7; V gene: TRBV29-1; CDR3 protein: SVGTGGHEQY
clone size: -; J gene: TRBJ1-5; V gene: TRBV19; CDR3 protein: ASSILDRTYQPQH
clone size: -; J gene: TRBJ2-1; V gene: TRBV5-1; CDR3 protein: ASSLHSDEQF
clone size: -; J gene: TRBJ2-7; V gene: TRBV6-6; CDR3 protein: ASSYSGSLSYEQY
clone size: -; J gene: TRBJ1-6; V gene: TRBV29-1; CDR3 protein: SVGGRGQPLH
clone size: -; J gene: TRBJ1-2; V gene: TRBV6-6; CDR3 protein: ASSYSIPGDGYT
clone size: -; J gene: TRBJ2-3; V gene: TRBV7-9; CDR3 protein: ASSLAATSEY
clone size: -; J gene: TRBJ1-2; V gene: TRBV27; CDR3 protein: ASSPRGQGAHGYT
clone size: -; J gene: TRBJ1-1; V gene: TRBV6-1; CDR3 protein: ASSEGQGGYTEAF
clone size: -; J gene: TRBJ2-7; V gene: TRBV6-4; CDR3 protein: ASSVAQGYSYEQY
clone size: -; J gene: TRBJ2-1; V gene: TRBV2; CDR3 protein: ASSEEVAYGEQF
clone size: -; J gene: TRBJ2-1; V gene: TRBV4-2; CDR3 protein: ASSQGVLNEQF
clone size: -; J gene: TRBJ2-1; V gene: TRBV30; CDR3 protein: AWSSQLNEQF
clone size: -; J gene: TRBJ1-6; V gene: TRBV6-1; CDR3 protein: ASNPGSREGSPLH
clone size: -; J gene: TRBJ1-4; V gene: TRBV30; CDR3 protein: AWSPGYEKLF
clone size: -; J gene: TRBJ1-1; V gene: TRBV14; CDR3 protein: ASGKGTEAF
clone size: -; J gene: TRBJ2-5; V gene: TRBV5-1; CDR3 protein: ASSPHVTSGMTETQY
clone size: -; J gene: TRBJ2-3; V gene: TRBV11-2; CDR3 protein: ASSLRPYTDTQY
clone size: -; J gene: TRBJ1-4; V gene: TRBV5-5; CDR3 protein: ASSSIGGIGTGEEKLF
clone size: -; J gene: TRBJ1-1; V gene: TRBV5-1; CDR3 protein: ASSLDGQRMNTEAF
clone size: -; J gene: TRBJ2-7; V gene: TRBV7-2; CDR3 protein: ASSLQQGGYEQY
clone size: -; J gene: TRBJ2-7; V gene: TRBV18; CDR3 protein: ASSPVRDSGGYEQY
clone size: -; J gene: TRBJ2-3; V gene: TRBV19; CDR3 protein: ASSIAGGTDTQY
clone size: -; J gene: TRBJ1-6; V gene: TRBV7-2; CDR3 protein: ASSLTGKDSPLH
clone size: -; J gene: TRBJ2-7; V gene: TRBV4-1; CDR3 protein: ASSQGGLAGGPTYEQY
clone size: once; J gene: TRBJ1-4; V gene: TRBV18; CDR3 protein: ASSPGQRKAEKLF
clone size: -; J gene: TRBJ2-7; V gene: TRBV7-3; CDR3 protein: ASSGQKVHEQY
clone size: -; J gene: TRBJ1-2; V gene: TRBV7-9; CDR3 protein: ASNMRENNYGYT
clone size: -; J gene: TRBJ1-2; V gene: TRBV19; CDR3 protein: ASSIPGGQAHYGYT
clone size: -; J gene: TRBJ2-7; V gene: TRBV6-6; CDR3 protein: ASNTQGEQY
clone size: -; J gene: TRBJ2-7; V gene: TRBV28; CDR3 protein: ASSLPKDRAVINYEQY
clone size: once; J gene: TRBJ2-7; V gene: TRBV6-5; CDR3 protein: ASSYSRRGYEQY
clone size: -; J gene: TRBJ2-2; V gene: TRBV11-2; CDR3 protein: ASSLAGGPGELF
clone size: -; J gene: TRBJ2-7; V gene: TRBV10-3; CDR3 protein: AISELSGRREQY